These 23 T cell receptor beta chains were sequenced from one sample in a study of blood T cell repertoires in COVID-19. The table came from immunoSEQ multiplex PCR; TCRdb's copy has only in-frame clones and leaves some out. The repertoire holds 430,000 or so clones, with over 85% as singletons. The sequencing input was peripheral blood. The receptors derive from a man between 18 and 29 years old with COVID-19, enrolled during active disease.

This sequence joins TRBV6-5 and TRBJ1-2; weak D call: TRBD1 (5 bases). CDR1 and CDR2 from the germline V gene are MNHEY and SVGAGI. The CDR3 length is 13 residues. Trimming cost V 6 bases and J 8 bases, with 16 bases left between them. CDR3 bases: TGTGCCAGCAGCGCTACAGGACCGGAGGGCTACACCTTC. Protein: CASSATGPEGYTF.

In its sample, this clone was seen a few times. V gene TRBV27 combines with J gene TRBJ2-7; maybe TRBD2 (6 bases). V dropped 6 bases and J dropped 0 bases, with 15 bases sitting between them. The CDR3 loop spans 15 amino acids. Germline CDR1 MNHEY, CDR2 SMNVEV (reference sequence). The CDR3 DNA reads as TGTGCCAGCAGCCCCGGGACTCACAGCTCCTACGAGCAGTACTTC. Protein: CASSPGTHSSYEQYF.

The rearrangement uses TRBV2 and TRBJ2-2; tentative D call: TRBD1 (7 bases). Germline V gives CDR1 SNHLY, CDR2 FYNNEI. Between the trimmed V and J ends, which lost 7 bases and 3 bases, there was a span of 12 bases. This CDR3 contains 14 residues. DNA of the CDR3: TGTGCCAGCAAGGCAGGGGGGTACACCGGGGAGCTGTTTTTT. This gives the protein CASKAGGYTGELFF.

This chain connects TRBV27 to TRBJ2-7, with 7 bases that match TRBD1. CDR3 length: 15 residues. V shed 6 bases and J 2 bases; nucleotides not matched to a gene: 10. CDR1 and CDR2 from the germline V gene are MNHEY and SMNVEV (reference sequence). The CDR3 loop is CASSTPRDRTYEQYF. The DNA of the CDR3 is TGTGCCAGCAGCACACCCCGGGACAGAACCTACGAGCAGTACTTC.

This chain joins TRBV25-1 and TRBJ2-7; TRBD2 agrees at 11 bases. This CDR3 spans 17 amino acids. Germline V gene lookup returns CDR1 MGHDK and CDR2 SYGVNS. V dropped 7 bases and J dropped 4; count of bases not matched to a gene: 15. CDR3: CASTNGGSGRAGYEQYF. The DNA of the CDR3 is TGTGCCAGCACGAACGGGGGTAGCGGGAGGGCCGGGTACGAGCAGTACTTC.

The CDR3: CSASPGVEQYF. CDR3 sequence (DNA): TGCAGTGCTAGCCCAGGGGTCGAGCAGTACTTC. V is TRBV20-1 and J is TRBJ2-7, with D possibly TRBD1 on 6 matching bases. Per the germline V gene, CDR1 is DFQATT and CDR2 is SNEGSKA (reference sequence). The V and J ends lost 3 bases and 6 bases respectively, with 9 bases between them. This CDR3 spans 11 amino acids.

The chain carries TRBV5-1 and TRBJ2-5; the match to TRBD2 covers 10 bases. This CDR3 has 15 amino acids. The V gene end was trimmed by 2 bases and the J gene end by 5 bases; junction bases not matched to a gene: 6. Germline V gene lookup returns CDR1 SGHRS and CDR2 YFSETQ. The CDR3 DNA reads as TGCGCCAGCAGCTTCGCCGGGACTAGCGTGGAGACCCAGTACTTC. Translated, it gives CASSFAGTSVETQYF.

This clone is a singleton in its sample. J is TRBJ1-4 and V is TRBV13, with TRBD1 matching over 7 bases. V lost 5 bases, J lost 3 bases, and 3 bases stayed unmatched. Germline loops: CDR1 PRHDT, CDR2 FYEKMQ (reference sequence). The CDR3 totals 14 residues. The CDR3 loop is CASSRGQPNEKLFF. CDR3 nucleotides: TGTGCCAGCAGCAGGGGACAGCCTAATGAAAAACTGTTTTTT.

A single count supports this clone. The chain recombines TRBV24-1 with TRBJ2-1; 8 nucleotides line up with TRBD1. The ends lost 2 bases at V and 0 bases at J; junction bases unmatched: 5. This CDR3 is built from 17 residues. In germline, CDR1 is KGHDR, CDR2 SFDVKD. The CDR3 loop reads CATSDSPGGYSYNEQFF. The CDR3 nucleotides are TGTGCCACCAGTGATTCCCCAGGGGGCTACTCCTACAATGAGCAGTTCTTC.

V and J are TRBV6-5 and TRBJ2-7; tentative D call: TRBD2 (6 bases). Germline V gene lookup returns CDR1 MNHEY and CDR2 SVGAGI. The V end was cut by 8 bases, the J end by 0 bases, with 11 bases between. This CDR3 is built from 13 residues. CDR3 coding DNA: TGTGCCAGCCGGGGGACTGCCTCCTACGAGCAGTACTTC. It yields the protein CASRGTASYEQYF.

V usage is TRBV7-2 and J usage is TRBJ2-2, with TRBD2 matching 8 bases. Germline V gives CDR1 SGHTA, CDR2 FQGNSA. With 6 bases clipped from V and 1 base from J, the junction kept 4 bases outside the gene matches. The CDR3 is made up of 15 amino acids. CDR3 DNA: TGTGCCAGCAGTTCGAGCGGGGGGAACACCGGGGAGCTGTTTTTT. Residues: CASSSSGGNTGELFF.

The chain links TRBV24-1 to TRBJ2-3; 9 nucleotides agree with TRBD1. There are 12 residues in the CDR3. J was trimmed by 5 bases and V by 11 bases; bases with no gene match: 4. Per the germline V gene, CDR1 is KGHDR and CDR2 is SFDVKD. The CDR3 reads CAIRDREDTQYF. The CDR3, as DNA: TGTGCCATCCGGGACAGGGAAGATACGCAGTATTTT.

This clone was recorded only once. The rearrangement links TRBV7-9 to TRBJ1-2; D not resolved. The CDR3 has 14 amino acids. Per germline, CDR1 SEHNR and CDR2 FQNEAQ (reference sequence). V lost 1 base to trimming and J lost 3 bases, with 9 bases between them. The CDR3: CASSLGGYDYGYTF. The CDR3 DNA is TGTGCCAGCAGCTTAGGCGGATATGACTATGGCTACACCTTC.

V is TRBV7-2 and J is TRBJ1-2; a possible D gene is TRBD1 (6 bases). Germline V gene sequence: CDR1 SGHTA, CDR2 FQGNSA. V was shortened by 6 bases and J by 7 bases, with 12 bases between the two germline ends. CDR3 length: 12 residues. The CDR3 is CASSYRESGYTF. The CDR3 DNA reads as TGTGCCAGCAGTTACAGGGAATCTGGCTACACCTTC.

J is TRBJ2-2 and V is TRBV27; 9 bases map to TRBD1. Germline V gene lookup returns CDR1 MNHEY and CDR2 SMNVEV (reference sequence). The length of the CDR3 is 16 residues. With 4 bases clipped from V and 2 bases from J, the junction kept 5 bases outside the gene matches. The CDR3 DNA sequence: TGTGCCAGCAGTTCAACAGGGGGCTTAAACACCGGGGAGCTGTTTTTT. Translation: CASSSTGGLNTGELFF.

This clone was picked up a small number of times. The genes are TRBV4-1 and TRBJ1-5, with D possibly being TRBD1 (5 bases). The V end was cut by 5 bases, the J end by 5 bases, with 10 bases between. The CDR3 covers 13 residues. Germline CDR1 is MGHRA and CDR2 is YSYEKL. As DNA, the CDR3 is TGCGCCAGCAGCAGGGGCAGGGATCAGCCCCAGCATTTT. Translated, it gives CASSRGRDQPQHF.

V usage is TRBV27 and J usage is TRBJ2-2; tentative D call: TRBD1 (6 bases). The CDR3 covers 16 residues. CDR1 and CDR2 (germline): MNHEY, SMNVEV (reference sequence). The germline V and J ends were trimmed by 3 bases and 5 bases, with 16 bases remaining between them. The chain's CDR3 is CASSFLTGFGTGELFF. CDR3 nucleotides: TGTGCCAGCAGTTTTCTTACAGGGTTCGGGACCGGGGAGCTGTTTTTT.

V gene TRBV5-1 combines with J gene TRBJ2-1; 12 positions agree with TRBD2. V dropped 3 bases and J dropped 7; count of bases not matched to a gene: 8. CDR3 size: 16 residues. The germline gives CDR1 SGHRS, CDR2 YFSETQ. CDR3 DNA: TGCGCCAGCAGCTCACTAGCGGGAGGTTACGGTAATGAGCAGTTCTTC. It is translated as CASSSLAGGYGNEQFF.

A remark on this clone: At the DNA level, this CDR3 is encoded by other sequences in the same sample as well. The chain links TRBV7-9 to TRBJ1-1; D is undetermined. Germline assignment: CDR1 SEHNR and CDR2 FQNEAQ (reference sequence). V lost 2 bases and J lost 8, with 6 bases in between. CDR3 size: 11 residues. The CDR3 is CASSLTVEAFF. The CDR3 bases are TGTGCCAGCAGCTTAACGGTGGAAGCTTTCTTT.

The chain recombines TRBV3-1 (or the pseudogene TRBV3-2) with TRBJ1-3; D not resolved. This CDR3 has 16 amino acids. V lost 0 bases and J 3 bases, leaving 12 bases between the germline ends. Germline CDR1 reads LGHDT; CDR2 reads YNNKEL (reference sequence). The CDR3 nucleotides read TGTGCCAGCAGCCAAGATCCGGGGAACCTTGGAAACACCATATATTTT. It codes for CASSQDPGNLGNTIYF.

V gene TRBV2 combines with J gene TRBJ1-1; the match to TRBD1 covers 9 bases. With 5 bases clipped from V and 4 bases from J, the junction kept 5 bases outside the gene matches. This CDR3 contains 14 residues. CDR1 and CDR2 from the germline V gene are SNHLY and FYNNEI. In DNA form, the CDR3 reads TGTGCCAGCAGTCCCGGGACAGGGATCACTGAAGCTTTCTTT. Translated: CASSPGTGITEAFF.

This chain links TRBV6-5 with TRBJ2-5; possible D gene TRBD1, 6 bases. The V and J ends lost 0 bases and 1 base respectively, with 9 bases between them. The length of the CDR3 is 15 residues. The germline V gene encodes CDR1 MNHEY and CDR2 SVGAGI. CDR3 protein: CASSYSNRAQETQYF. DNA of the CDR3: TGTGCCAGCAGTTACTCGAACAGGGCCCAAGAGACCCAGTACTTC.

The V and J genes are TRBV5-4 and TRBJ2-1, with 8 nucleotides matching TRBD2. The germline gives CDR1 SGHNT, CDR2 YYREEE (reference sequence). The CDR3 totals 14 residues. With 0 bases clipped from V and 9 bases from J, the junction kept 5 bases outside the gene matches. In DNA form, the CDR3 reads TGTGCCAGCAGCTTGGGAGCGGGAGCGGGTGAGCAGTTCTTC. This gives the protein CASSLGAGAGEQFF.